The 8 T cell receptor beta chains below were found in one sample sequenced in a study of T cells in Graves' hyperthyroidism and ophthalmopathy. There were TCR beta CDR3 regions amplified from RNA transcripts. Using the HTBI primer set, a first-round RT-PCR was run on the TCR CDR3. TCRdb reanalysed the multiplex PCR reads using MiXCR and keeps one entry per CDR3 protein. The sample gives about 560,000 distinct CDR3 sequences, around 15% of which show up once; around a sixth is in the top ten. The material sequenced was blood. The source is a woman between 18 and 30 years old with Graves' hyperthyroidism.

This clonotype came up many times. The chain joins TRBV2 to TRBJ1-5, with D maybe TRBD1 (5 bases). CDR3 length: 15 amino acids. V was pared by 4 bases and J by 4 bases, with 14 bases between. Germline assignment: CDR1 SNHLY and CDR2 FYNNEI. The DNA of the CDR3 is TGTGCCAGCAGTGCTGGGACTAGCAATAATCAGCCCCAGCATTTT. Translated, it gives CASSAGTSNNQPQHF.

This clonotype has a count of ten or more. The chain joins TRBV2 to TRBJ2-7; TRBD2 matches at 10 bases. This CDR3 is built from 14 residues. The V gene's germline CDR1 is SNHLY and CDR2 FYNNEI. The V gene end was trimmed by 11 bases and the J gene end by 3 bases; junction bases not matched to a gene: 10. CDR3: CAGRKREGGYEQYF. The DNA of the CDR3 is TGTGCCGGTCGGAAGCGGGAGGGCGGCTACGAGCAGTACTTC.

This clonotype has more than one count but fewer than ten. The rearrangement uses TRBV18 and TRBJ2-6; D not resolved. Trimming stripped 3 bases from V and 0 bases from J, with 6 bases between. The germline V gene has CDR1 KGHSH and CDR2 LQKENI. The CDR3 length is 15 residues. CDR3 sequence reads: CASSPTYSGANVLTF. The CDR3 DNA reads as TGTGCCAGCTCACCGACATACTCTGGGGCCAACGTCCTGACTTTC.

This clonotype was counted only a few times. A much larger clone sits a single nucleotide away, making a read error possible. This chain links TRBV2 with TRBJ1-1; D ambiguous. The CDR3 is made up of 13 amino acids. The V and J ends lost 1 base and 6 bases respectively, with 9 bases between them. Germline CDR1 and CDR2: SNHLY and FYNNEI. The CDR3 coding sequence is TGTGCCAGCAGTGAAGAGGGTCCGGCTGAAGCTTTCTTT. Its translation is CASSEEGPAEAFF. The complete variable domain, with remaining parts taken from reference TRBV2 and TRBJ1-1, reads EPEVTQTPSHQVTQMGQEVILRCVPISNHLYFYWYRQILGQKVEFLVSFYNNEISEKSEIFDDQFSVERPDGSNFTLKIRSTKLEDSAMYFCASSEEGPAEAFFGQGTRLTVV.

This chain connects TRBV5-1 to TRBJ2-2; D is ambiguous. This CDR3 contains 14 residues. Trimming stripped 0 bases from V and 4 bases from J, with 7 bases between. The germline CDR1 and CDR2 sequences are SGHRS and YFSETQ. The CDR3 bases are TGCGCCAGCAGCTTGGAACCGTCCACCGGGGAGCTGTTTTTT. This codes for CASSLEPSTGELFF.

This clonotype was detected a few times. The chain carries TRBV20-1 and TRBJ1-4; TRBD1 might be the D (5 bases). Germline V gives CDR1 DFQATT, CDR2 SNEGSKA (reference sequence). The CDR3 totals 11 residues. Trimming pared 7 bases from V and 13 bases from J, leaving 16 bases between. CDR3 DNA sequence: TGCAGTGTGGGCAGCCCCCAGGGACTGTTTTTT. Amino acids: CSVGSPQGLFF.

There are many counts of this clonotype. The CDR3 coding sequence is TGTGCCAGCTCACCAAACAGAGATTCACCCCTCCACTTT. It encodes CASSPNRDSPLHF. The V call is TRBV18, the J call TRBJ1-6; D is uncertain. CDR3 length equals 13 residues. Trimming took off 2 bases at V and 8 bases at J, with 7 bases between the two ends. Germline CDR1 is KGHSH and CDR2 is LQKENI.

To note about this clonotype: A single base separates this from a much larger clone, so it may be a read error. The rearrangement joins TRBV12-3 or TRBV12-4 to TRBJ2-5; TRBD2 agrees at 9 bases. The V and J ends lost 2 bases and 5 bases, in that order; junction bases with no gene match: 12. The CDR3 is 17 amino acids. The CDR3 nucleotides read TGTGCCAGCAGTTTATTCCCTGGCGGGAGGGGAAGGGAGACCCAGTACTTC. It encodes CASSLFPGGRGRETQYF.